A selection of T cell receptor beta chains follows, all from one sample in a study of blood T cell repertoires in COVID-19. Clones were read by immunoSEQ multiplex PCR, and TCRdb kept only the in-frame ones, dropping some. This sample carries about 210,000 clones, 80% to 90% of them seen once, and the ten largest clones take just over 0.7%. Sequencing input: peripheral blood. These receptors were collected from a man in his forties with acute or convalescent COVID-19. Each CDR3 is given with its conserved first and last residue. A D gene is named only where the DNA matches it firmly. For some rows the clone size is stated as once, few or many, or as a class when expanded; others skip it.

CDR3: CASSSSAGGADTQYF
DNA: TGTGCCAGCAGTTCCTCAGCGGGGGGCGCAGATACGCAGTATTTT
D: TRBD2
V: TRBV28
J: TRBJ2-3
size: once

CDR3: CASSTRPGSNYGYTF
DNA: TGTGCCAGCAGCACCAGACCGGGATCAAACTATGGCTACACCTTC
D: NA
V: TRBV5-6
J: TRBJ1-2
size: NA

CDR3: CASSQALGLAPYEQYF
DNA: TGTGCCAGCAGCCAGGCACTGGGACTAGCTCCCTACGAGCAGTACTTC
D: TRBD2
V: TRBV3-1/TRBV3-2
J: TRBJ2-7
size: NA

CDR3: CSARRVYEQYF
DNA: TGCAGTGCCCGCAGGGTCTACGAGCAGTACTTC
D: NA
V: TRBV20-1
J: TRBJ2-7
size: NA

CDR3: CASSLGTSGSPREQYF
DNA: TGTGCCAGCAGTTTAGGGACTAGCGGGAGCCCTCGGGAGCAGTACTTC
D: TRBD2
V: TRBV27
J: TRBJ2-7
size: NA

CDR3: CASSLASGSAGDTQYF
DNA: TGTGCCAGCAGCTTAGCGTCTGGGTCCGCCGGGGATACGCAGTATTTT
D: NA
V: TRBV7-8
J: TRBJ2-3
size: NA

CDR3: CASKLQPGQGNYGYTF
DNA: TGCGCCAGCAAACTCCAACCGGGACAGGGGAACTATGGCTACACCTTC
D: TRBD1
V: TRBV5-1
J: TRBJ1-2
size: NA

CDR3: CASSLEAENYGYTF
DNA: TGTGCCAGCAGCTTAGAAGCCGAGAACTATGGCTACACCTTC
D: NA
V: TRBV7-9
J: TRBJ1-2
size: NA

CDR3: CASSLVTQGLAGELFF
DNA: TGCGCCAGCAGCTTGGTGACACAGGGGTTAGCCGGGGAGCTGTTTTTT
D: TRBD1
V: TRBV5-1
J: TRBJ2-2
size: NA

CDR3: CASSLGTGGDSPLHF
DNA: TGTGCCAGCAGCTTAGGGACAGGGGGTGATTCACCCCTCCACTTT
D: TRBD1
V: TRBV7-2
J: TRBJ1-6
size: NA

CDR3: CASSLLGVYSGNTIYF
DNA: TGTGCCAGCAGCTTGTTAGGGGTTTACTCTGGAAACACCATATATTTT
D: NA
V: TRBV5-6
J: TRBJ1-3
size: NA

CDR3: CASSVTGGAYEQYF
DNA: TGTGCCAGCAGCGTTACAGGGGGCGCGTACGAGCAGTACTTC
D: TRBD1
V: TRBV7-2
J: TRBJ2-7
size: NA

CDR3: CASTQGGGAINEQFF
DNA: TGTGCCAGCACCCAAGGCGGGGGGGCCATTAATGAGCAGTTCTTC
D: TRBD2
V: TRBV11-2
J: TRBJ2-1
size: NA

CDR3: CASSLSPSGSVYEQYF
DNA: TGTGCCAGCAGCTTATCCCCTAGCGGGAGTGTCTACGAGCAGTACTTC
D: TRBD2
V: TRBV7-6
J: TRBJ2-7
size: NA

CDR3: CASSGPGTGGVETQYF
DNA: TGTGCCAGCAGTGGTCCGGGGACAGGGGGCGTCGAGACCCAGTACTTC
D: TRBD1
V: TRBV28
J: TRBJ2-5
size: NA

CDR3: CASRGGQVNTEAFF
DNA: TGTGCCAGCAGAGGTGGACAGGTGAACACTGAAGCTTTCTTT
D: TRBD1
V: TRBV2
J: TRBJ1-1
size: NA

CDR3: CASSSGTSGGAREDTQYF
DNA: TGTGCCAGCAGCTCTGGGACTAGCGGGGGGGCCCGGGAGGATACGCAGTATTTT
D: TRBD2
V: TRBV5-5
J: TRBJ2-3
size: NA

CDR3: CASRGRGQETQYF
DNA: TGTGCCAGCAGGGGAAGGGGGCAAGAGACCCAGTACTTC
D: NA
V: TRBV7-9
J: TRBJ2-5
size: NA

CDR3: CASSPPNPGNTGELFF
DNA: TGTGCCAGCTCACCACCTAACCCGGGGAACACCGGGGAGCTGTTTTTT
D: NA
V: TRBV18
J: TRBJ2-2
size: once

CDR3: CASSFRSHFRGGGYEQYF
DNA: TGTGCCAGCAGCTTCCGCAGCCACTTCAGGGGTGGCGGATACGAGCAGTACTTC
D: NA
V: TRBV13
J: TRBJ2-7
size: NA

CDR3: CASSPRLSAGQGRNEQFF
DNA: TGTGCCAGCTCACCACGGCTATCTGCGGGACAGGGGAGGAATGAGCAGTTCTTC
D: TRBD1
V: TRBV18
J: TRBJ2-1
size: NA

CDR3: CASSYSGTEETQYF
DNA: TGTGCCAGCAGTTACTCCGGGACAGAAGAGACCCAGTACTTC
D: TRBD1
V: TRBV6-5
J: TRBJ2-5
size: NA

CDR3: CASSHTGVTEAFF
DNA: TGTGCCAGCAGCCACACAGGGGTTACTGAAGCTTTCTTT
D: TRBD1
V: TRBV7-6
J: TRBJ1-1
size: NA

CDR3: CASSYLGGPLVGSPLHF
DNA: TGTGCCAGCAGTTACCTCGGGGGACCTCTGGTTGGTTCACCCCTCCACTTT
D: NA
V: TRBV6-2/TRBV6-3
J: TRBJ1-6
size: NA

CDR3: CASSFRQGASSGANVLTF
DNA: TGTGCCAGCAGCTTTCGCCAGGGGGCGAGCTCTGGGGCCAACGTCCTGACTTTC
D: TRBD1
V: TRBV13
J: TRBJ2-6
size: NA

CDR3: CASSQGQGTEAFF
DNA: TGTGCCAGTTCACAGGGACAGGGGACTGAAGCTTTCTTT
D: TRBD1
V: TRBV28
J: TRBJ1-1
size: NA

CDR3: CASSPLGGVNYGYTF
DNA: TGTGCCAGCAGCCCCTTGGGAGGCGTTAACTATGGCTACACCTTC
D: NA
V: TRBV6-2/TRBV6-3
J: TRBJ1-2
size: few

CDR3: CTSSQSRTGGHSNQPQHF
DNA: TGCACCAGCAGCCAATCCCGGACAGGGGGCCATAGCAATCAGCCCCAGCATTTT
D: NA
V: TRBV1
J: TRBJ1-5
size: few

CDR3: CAISDDNRGGNTIYF
DNA: TGTGCCATCAGTGACGACAACAGGGGCGGAAACACCATATATTTT
D: TRBD1
V: TRBV10-3
J: TRBJ1-3
size: NA

CDR3: CASSQPSGGEDSPLHF
DNA: TGCGCCAGCAGCCAGCCTTCAGGGGGCGAGGATTCACCCCTCCACTTT
D: TRBD1
V: TRBV4-1
J: TRBJ1-6
size: NA

CDR3: CASSEPTGGFYEQYF
DNA: TGTGCCAGTAGTGAACCGACAGGGGGGTTTTACGAGCAGTACTTC
D: TRBD1
V: TRBV19
J: TRBJ2-7
size: NA

CDR3: CASSYTDRETPLHF
DNA: TGTGCCAGCAGTTACACTGACCGGGAGACACCCCTCCACTTT
D: NA
V: TRBV6-5
J: TRBJ1-6
size: NA

CDR3: CASSQTSGNTIYF
DNA: TGTGCCAGCAGCCAGACATCTGGAAACACCATATATTTT
D: NA
V: TRBV3-1/TRBV3-2
J: TRBJ1-3
size: once

CDR3: CASTPGGRAVYEQYF
DNA: TGTGCCAGCACTCCCGGCGGGAGGGCTGTGTACGAGCAGTACTTC
D: TRBD2
V: TRBV7-2
J: TRBJ2-7
size: NA

CDR3: CASRPGQGNSPLHF
DNA: TGTGCCAGCAGGCCGGGACAGGGCAATTCACCCCTCCACTTT
D: TRBD1
V: TRBV6-4
J: TRBJ1-6
size: NA

CDR3: CASSLEIVADTQYF
DNA: TGTGCCAGCAGCTTAGAAATAGTAGCAGATACGCAGTATTTT
D: NA
V: TRBV7-2
J: TRBJ2-3
size: NA

CDR3: CASSYRVYTEAFF
DNA: TGTGCCAGCAGTTATCGGGTTTACACTGAAGCTTTCTTT
D: NA
V: TRBV6-5
J: TRBJ1-1
size: NA

CDR3: CASSFDGGADTQYF
DNA: TGTGCCAGCAGTTTCGACGGGGGGGCTGATACGCAGTATTTT
D: TRBD2
V: TRBV25-1
J: TRBJ2-3
size: once

CDR3: CASSLFDSGRRNEQFF
DNA: TGTGCCAGCAGTTTATTTGATAGCGGGAGGAGAAATGAGCAGTTCTTC
D: TRBD2
V: TRBV28
J: TRBJ2-1
size: NA